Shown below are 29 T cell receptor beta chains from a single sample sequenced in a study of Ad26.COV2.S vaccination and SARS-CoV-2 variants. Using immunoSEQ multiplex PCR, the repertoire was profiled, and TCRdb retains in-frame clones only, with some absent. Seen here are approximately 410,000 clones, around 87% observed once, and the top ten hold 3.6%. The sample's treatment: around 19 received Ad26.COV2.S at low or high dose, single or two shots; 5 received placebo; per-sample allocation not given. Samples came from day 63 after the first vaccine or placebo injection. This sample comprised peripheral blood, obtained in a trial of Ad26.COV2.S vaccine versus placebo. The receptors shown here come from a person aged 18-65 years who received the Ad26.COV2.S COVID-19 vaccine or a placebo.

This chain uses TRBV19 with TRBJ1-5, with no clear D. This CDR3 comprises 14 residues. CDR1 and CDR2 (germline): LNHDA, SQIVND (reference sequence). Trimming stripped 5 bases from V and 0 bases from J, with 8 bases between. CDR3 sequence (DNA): TGTGCCAGTAGTCCTTGGGATAGCAATCAGCCCCAGCATTTT. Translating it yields CASSPWDSNQPQHF. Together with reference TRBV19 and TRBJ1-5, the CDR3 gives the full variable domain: DGGITQSPKYLFRKEGQNVTLSCEQNLNHDAMYWYRQDPGQGLRLIYYSQIVNDFQKGDIAEGYSVSREKKESFPLTVTSAQKNPTAFYLCASSPWDSNQPQHFGDGTRLSIL.

Written as DNA, the CDR3 is TGTGCCAGCAGCTTAGGGGCATCCGGGGAGCTGTTTTTT. Translating gives CASSLGASGELFF. The V call is TRBV7-2, the J call TRBJ2-2, with D unclear. The V and J ends lost 1 base and 6 bases respectively, with 6 bases between them. The CDR3 is 13 amino acids. Germline V gene data show CDR1 as SGHTA and CDR2 as FQGNSA.

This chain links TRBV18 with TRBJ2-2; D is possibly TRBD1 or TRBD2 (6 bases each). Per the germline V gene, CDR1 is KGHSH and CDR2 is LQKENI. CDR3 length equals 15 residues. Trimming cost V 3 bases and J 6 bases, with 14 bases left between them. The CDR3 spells CASSPYTRGAGELFF. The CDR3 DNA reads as TGTGCCAGCTCACCCTACACGAGGGGGGCCGGGGAGCTGTTTTTT.

The CDR3 nucleotides read TGTGCCAGCAGCGTAGATGCCAGGTATCCCTACGAGCAGTACTTC. Protein: CASSVDARYPYEQYF. The chain uses TRBV9 and TRBJ2-7; no reliable D call. This CDR3 region has 15 residues. The germline V gene encodes CDR1 SGDLS and CDR2 YYNGEE. V was trimmed by 0 bases and J by 2 bases, leaving 12 bases between them.

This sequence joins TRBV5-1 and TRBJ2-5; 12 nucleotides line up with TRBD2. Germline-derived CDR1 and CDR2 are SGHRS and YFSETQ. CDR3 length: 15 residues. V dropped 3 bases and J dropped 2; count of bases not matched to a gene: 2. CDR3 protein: CASSSGLAGQETQYF. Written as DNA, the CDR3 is TGCGCCAGCAGCTCAGGACTAGCGGGGCAAGAGACCCAGTACTTC.

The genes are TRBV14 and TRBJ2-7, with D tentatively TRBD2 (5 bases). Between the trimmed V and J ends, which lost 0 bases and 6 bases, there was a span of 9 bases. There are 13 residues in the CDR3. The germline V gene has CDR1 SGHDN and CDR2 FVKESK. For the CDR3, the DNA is TGTGCCAGCAGCCAAGATTTGGAGGCCGAGCAGTACTTC. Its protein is CASSQDLEAEQYF.

This chain's CDR3 is CASSLQPGTEAFF. The CDR3 region has the DNA TGTGCCAGCAGCTTGCAGCCAGGGACTGAAGCTTTCTTT. This sequence joins TRBV5-4 and TRBJ1-1; weak D call: TRBD1 (5 bases). The V end lost 1 base, the J end lost 5 bases, and 9 bases lay between the germline ends. The CDR3 contains 13 residues. Germline assignment: CDR1 SGHNT and CDR2 YYREEE (reference sequence).

CDR3 residues: CASSVIGGYTF. Written as DNA, the CDR3 is TGTGCCAGCAGTGTCATCGGGGGCTACACCTTC. The genes are TRBV2 and TRBJ1-2, with no clear D. Germline V lookup: CDR1 SNHLY, CDR2 FYNNEI. This CDR3 contains 11 residues. Trimming took off 4 bases at V and 8 bases at J, with 8 bases between the two ends.

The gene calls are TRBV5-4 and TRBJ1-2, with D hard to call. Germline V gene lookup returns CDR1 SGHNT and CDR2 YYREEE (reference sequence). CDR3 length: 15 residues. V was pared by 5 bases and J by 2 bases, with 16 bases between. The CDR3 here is CASRINEGRNYGYTF. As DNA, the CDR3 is TGTGCCAGCAGAATTAATGAAGGGAGAAACTATGGCTACACCTTC.

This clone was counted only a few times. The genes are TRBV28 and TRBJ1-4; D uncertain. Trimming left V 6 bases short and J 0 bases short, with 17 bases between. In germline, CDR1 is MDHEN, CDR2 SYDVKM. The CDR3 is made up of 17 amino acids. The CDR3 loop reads CASSRNGDRTTNEKLFF. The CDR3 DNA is TGTGCCAGCAGCAGAAACGGGGATCGGACAACTAATGAAAAACTGTTTTTT.

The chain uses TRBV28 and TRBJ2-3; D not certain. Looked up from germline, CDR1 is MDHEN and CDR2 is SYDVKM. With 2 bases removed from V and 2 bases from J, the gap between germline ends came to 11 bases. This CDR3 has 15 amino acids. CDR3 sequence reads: CASSLRPLSTDTQYF. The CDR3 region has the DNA TGTGCCAGCAGTTTACGTCCCCTCTCCACAGATACGCAGTATTTT.

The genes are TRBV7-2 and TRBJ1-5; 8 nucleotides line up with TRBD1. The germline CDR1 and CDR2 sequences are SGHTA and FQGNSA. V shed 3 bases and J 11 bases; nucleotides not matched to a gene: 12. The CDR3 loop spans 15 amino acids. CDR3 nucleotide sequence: TGTGCCAGCAGCTTGGGACAGGCGGGGGATCGAACCCAGCATTTT. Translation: CASSLGQAGDRTQHF.

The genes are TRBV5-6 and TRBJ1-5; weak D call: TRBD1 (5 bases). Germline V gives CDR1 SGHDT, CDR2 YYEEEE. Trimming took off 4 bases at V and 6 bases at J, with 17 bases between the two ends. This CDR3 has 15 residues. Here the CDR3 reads CASSMNMGGGQPQHF. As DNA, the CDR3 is TGTGCCAGCAGCATGAATATGGGGGGTGGTCAGCCCCAGCATTTT. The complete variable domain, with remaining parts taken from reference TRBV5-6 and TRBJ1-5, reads DAGVTQSPTHLIKTRGQQVTLRCSPKSGHDTVSWYQQALGQGPQFIFQYYEEEERQRGNFPDRFSGHQFPNYSSELNVNALLLGDSALYLCASSMNMGGGQPQHFGDGTRLSIL.

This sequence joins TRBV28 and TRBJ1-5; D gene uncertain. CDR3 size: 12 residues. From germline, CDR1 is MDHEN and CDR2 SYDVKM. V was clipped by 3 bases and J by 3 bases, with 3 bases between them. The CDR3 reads CASSFNNQPQHF. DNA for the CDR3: TGTGCCAGCAGTTTTAACAATCAGCCCCAGCATTTT.

In DNA form, the CDR3 reads TGTGCCAGCAGACTCGATCCGGGACCTTGGCAGCCCCAGCATTTT. Amino acids: CASRLDPGPWQPQHF. V usage is TRBV6-5 and J usage is TRBJ1-5, with a possible D match to TRBD1 (5 bases). Germline lookup yields CDR1 MNHEY and CDR2 SVGAGI. Trimming took 6 bases from V and 7 from J, leaving 19 bases between them. This CDR3 has 15 amino acids.

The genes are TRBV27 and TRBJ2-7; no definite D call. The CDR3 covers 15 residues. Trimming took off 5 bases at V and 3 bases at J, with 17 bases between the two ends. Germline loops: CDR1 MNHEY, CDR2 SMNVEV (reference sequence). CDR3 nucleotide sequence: TGTGCCAGCAGTGATACGCTCCCGGAGATCTACGAGCAGTACTTC. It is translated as CASSDTLPEIYEQYF.

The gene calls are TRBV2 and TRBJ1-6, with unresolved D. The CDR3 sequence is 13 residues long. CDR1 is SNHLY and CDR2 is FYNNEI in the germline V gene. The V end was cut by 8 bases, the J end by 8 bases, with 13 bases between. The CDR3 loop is CASHDGVYSPLHF. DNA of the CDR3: TGTGCCAGCCACGACGGAGTGTATTCACCCCTCCACTTT.

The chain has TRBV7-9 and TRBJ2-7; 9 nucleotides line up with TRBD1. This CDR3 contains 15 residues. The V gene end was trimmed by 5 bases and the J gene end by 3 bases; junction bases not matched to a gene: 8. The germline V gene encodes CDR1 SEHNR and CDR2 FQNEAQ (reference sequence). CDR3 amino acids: CASSPEQGAVYEQYF. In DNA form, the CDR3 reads TGTGCCAGCAGCCCCGAACAGGGGGCGGTCTACGAGCAGTACTTC.

DNA for the CDR3: TGTGCCAGCAGCCGGGGGGGCCGCGATACGCAGTATTTT. It specifies CASSRGGRDTQYF. The chain joins TRBV7-8 to TRBJ2-3; 8 bases line up with TRBD2. V shed 5 bases and J 6 bases; nucleotides not matched to a gene: 4. This CDR3 has 13 amino acids. Per germline, CDR1 SGHVS and CDR2 FQNEAQ.

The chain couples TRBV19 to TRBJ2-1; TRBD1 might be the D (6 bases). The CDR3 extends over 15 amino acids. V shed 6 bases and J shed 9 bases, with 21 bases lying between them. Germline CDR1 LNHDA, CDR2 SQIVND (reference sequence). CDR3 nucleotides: TGTGCCAGTAGCCTATTCCCAGGGCCACAGGGTGAGCAGTTCTTC. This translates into CASSLFPGPQGEQFF.

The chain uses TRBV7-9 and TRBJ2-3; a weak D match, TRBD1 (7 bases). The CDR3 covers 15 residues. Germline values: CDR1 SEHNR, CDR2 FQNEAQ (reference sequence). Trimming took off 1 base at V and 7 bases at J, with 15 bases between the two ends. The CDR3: CASSLEGAGGHTQYF. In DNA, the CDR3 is TGTGCCAGCAGCTTAGAAGGGGCAGGGGGGCATACGCAGTATTTT.

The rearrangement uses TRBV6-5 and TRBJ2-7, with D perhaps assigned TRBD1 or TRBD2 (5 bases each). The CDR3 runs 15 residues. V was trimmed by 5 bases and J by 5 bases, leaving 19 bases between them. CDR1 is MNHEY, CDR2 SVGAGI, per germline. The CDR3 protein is CASSRRRLVGDEQYF. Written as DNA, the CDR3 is TGTGCCAGCAGTCGGCGGAGGCTTGTGGGGGACGAGCAGTACTTC.

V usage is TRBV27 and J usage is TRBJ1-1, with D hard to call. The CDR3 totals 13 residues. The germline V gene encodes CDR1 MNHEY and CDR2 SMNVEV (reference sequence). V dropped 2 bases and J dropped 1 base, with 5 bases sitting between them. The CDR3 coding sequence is TGTGCCAGCAGTTTAGGCAAGAACACTGAAGCTTTCTTT. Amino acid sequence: CASSLGKNTEAFF.

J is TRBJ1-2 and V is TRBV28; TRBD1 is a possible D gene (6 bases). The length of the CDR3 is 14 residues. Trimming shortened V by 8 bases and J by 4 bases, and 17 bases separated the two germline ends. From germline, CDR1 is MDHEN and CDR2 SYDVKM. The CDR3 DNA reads TGTGCCAGCGGGCCCCCAGGGGATGCCTATGGCTACACCTTC. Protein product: CASGPPGDAYGYTF.

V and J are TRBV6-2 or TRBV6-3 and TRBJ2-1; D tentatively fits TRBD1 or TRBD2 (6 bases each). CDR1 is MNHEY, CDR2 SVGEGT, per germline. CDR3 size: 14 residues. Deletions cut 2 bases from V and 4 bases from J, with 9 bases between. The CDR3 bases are TGTGCCAGCAGTTACCGGGGGCCTTACAATGAGCAGTTCTTC. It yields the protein CASSYRGPYNEQFF.

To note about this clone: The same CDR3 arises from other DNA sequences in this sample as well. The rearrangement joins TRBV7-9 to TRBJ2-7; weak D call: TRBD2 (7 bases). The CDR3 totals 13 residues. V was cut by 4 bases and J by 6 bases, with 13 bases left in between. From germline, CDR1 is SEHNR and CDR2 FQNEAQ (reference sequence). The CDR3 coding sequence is TGTGCCAGCAGCTCTACGGGGGGCGGCGAGCAGTACTTC. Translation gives CASSSTGGGEQYF.

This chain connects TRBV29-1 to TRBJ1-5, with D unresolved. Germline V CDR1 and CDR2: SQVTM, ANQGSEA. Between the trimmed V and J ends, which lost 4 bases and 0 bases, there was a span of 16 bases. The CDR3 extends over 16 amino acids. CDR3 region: CSVVFGDGDSNQPQHF. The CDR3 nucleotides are TGCAGCGTTGTTTTCGGAGACGGAGATAGCAATCAGCCCCAGCATTTT.

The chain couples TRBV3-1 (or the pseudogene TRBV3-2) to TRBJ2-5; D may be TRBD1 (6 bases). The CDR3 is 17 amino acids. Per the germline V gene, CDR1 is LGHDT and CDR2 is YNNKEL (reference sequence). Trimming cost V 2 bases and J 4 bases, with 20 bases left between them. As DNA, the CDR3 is TGTGCCAGCAGCCAAAGTTTTGGGGTCAGGGGTAGAGAGACCCAGTACTTC. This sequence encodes CASSQSFGVRGRETQYF.

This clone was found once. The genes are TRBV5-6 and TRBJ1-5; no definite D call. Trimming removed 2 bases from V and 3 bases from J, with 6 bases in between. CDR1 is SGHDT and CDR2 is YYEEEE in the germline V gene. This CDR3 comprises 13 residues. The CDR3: CASSFLDNQPQHF. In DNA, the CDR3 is TGTGCCAGCAGCTTTTTAGACAATCAGCCCCAGCATTTT.